The source of this T cell receptor beta chain is a study of shared clonotypes between healthy human individuals. Measured with immunoSEQ multiplex PCR; TCRdb has only the in-frame clones, and not every one. The sample includes 900,000 to 1,200,000 clones, roughly 74% of them seen just once. CDR1 is KGHSH, CDR2 LQKENI, per germline. Between the trimmed V and J ends, which lost 4 bases and 3 bases, there was a span of 12 bases. There are 15 residues in the CDR3. What was sequenced was memory CD4+ T cells from PBMCs. Sample subset: CD45RA-negative fraction. This sequence joins TRBV18 and TRBJ1-4; unclear D gene. This clonotype was sampled from a man between 18 and 29 years old in good health. Some clones in this sample may be carry-over from other donors' samples. CDR3 DNA: TGTGCCAGCTCACTGGAGCCGAGGCCTAATGAAAAACTGTTTTTT. It codes for CASSLEPRPNEKLFF. Variable domain in full (rest from reference TRBV18 and TRBJ1-4): NAGVMQNPRHLVRRRGQEARLRCSPMKGHSHVYWYRQLPEEGLKFMVYLQKENIIDESGMPKERFSAEFPKEGPSILRIQQVVRGDSAAYFCASSLEPRPNEKLFFGSGTQLSVL.